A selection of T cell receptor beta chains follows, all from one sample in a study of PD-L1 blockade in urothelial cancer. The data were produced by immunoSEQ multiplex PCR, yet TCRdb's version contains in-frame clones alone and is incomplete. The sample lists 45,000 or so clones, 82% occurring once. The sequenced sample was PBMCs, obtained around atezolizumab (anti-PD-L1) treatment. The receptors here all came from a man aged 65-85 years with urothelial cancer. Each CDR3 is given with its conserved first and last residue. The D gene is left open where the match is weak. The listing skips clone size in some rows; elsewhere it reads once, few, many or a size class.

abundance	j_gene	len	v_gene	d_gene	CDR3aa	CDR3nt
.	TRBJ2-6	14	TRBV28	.	CASSPTRGANVLTF	TGTGCCAGCAGTCCTACTAGGGGGGCCAACGTCCTGACTTTC
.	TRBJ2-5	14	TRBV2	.	CASREQGGKETQYF	TGTGCCAGCAGGGAACAGGGCGGGAAAGAGACCCAGTACTTC
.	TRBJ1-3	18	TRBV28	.	CASSPAVVVARPGNTIYF	TGTGCCAGCAGTCCCGCGGTGGTGGTAGCCCGCCCTGGAAACACCATATATTTT
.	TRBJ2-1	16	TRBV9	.	CASSVGRISRDNEQFF	TGTGCCAGCAGCGTAGGGAGGATTAGCAGAGACAATGAGCAGTTCTTC
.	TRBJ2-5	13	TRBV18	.	CASSPKRGETQYF	TGTGCCAGCTCACCCAAACGGGGGGAGACCCAGTACTTC
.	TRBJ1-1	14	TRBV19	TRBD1	CASRLQGAATEAFF	TGTGCCAGTAGACTACAGGGGGCTGCCACTGAAGCTTTCTTT
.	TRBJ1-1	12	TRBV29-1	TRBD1	CSVPTGVTEAFF	TGCAGCGTACCGACAGGGGTCACTGAAGCTTTCTTT
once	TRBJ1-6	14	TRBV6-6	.	CASSSGERSSPLHF	TGTGCCAGCAGTTCAGGGGAAAGAAGTTCACCCCTCCACTTT
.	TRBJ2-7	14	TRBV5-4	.	CASSLDGFPYEQYF	TGTGCCAGCAGCTTGGACGGGTTCCCCTACGAGCAGTACTTC
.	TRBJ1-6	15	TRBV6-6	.	CASSYLQGYNSPLHF	TGTGCCAGCAGTTACCTGCAGGGGTATAATTCACCCCTCCACTTT
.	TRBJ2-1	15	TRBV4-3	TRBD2	CASSQEGGSINEQFF	TGCGCCAGCAGCCAAGAAGGCGGGAGCATCAATGAGCAGTTCTTC
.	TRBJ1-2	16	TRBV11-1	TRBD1	CASSRPGQGVIYGYTF	TGTGCCAGCAGCCGACCGGGACAGGGTGTGATCTATGGCTACACCTTC
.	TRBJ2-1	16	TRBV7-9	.	CASSEQEVLVYNEQFF	TGTGCCAGCAGCGAGCAGGAGGTGCTAGTTTACAATGAGCAGTTCTTC
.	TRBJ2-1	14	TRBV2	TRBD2	CASSPSGEYNEQFF	TGTGCCAGCAGCCCTAGCGGGGAATACAATGAGCAGTTCTTC
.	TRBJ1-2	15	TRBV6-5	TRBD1	CASSAPGQGNYGYTF	TGTGCCAGCAGTGCCCCGGGACAGGGTAACTATGGCTACACCTTC
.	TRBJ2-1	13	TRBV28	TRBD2	CASSLGGSFEQFF	TGTGCCAGCAGTTTGGGCGGGAGTTTTGAGCAGTTCTTC
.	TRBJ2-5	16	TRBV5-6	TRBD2	CASSSLGGLAGETQYF	TGTGCCAGCAGCTCCCTCGGCGGGCTAGCGGGGGAGACCCAGTACTTC